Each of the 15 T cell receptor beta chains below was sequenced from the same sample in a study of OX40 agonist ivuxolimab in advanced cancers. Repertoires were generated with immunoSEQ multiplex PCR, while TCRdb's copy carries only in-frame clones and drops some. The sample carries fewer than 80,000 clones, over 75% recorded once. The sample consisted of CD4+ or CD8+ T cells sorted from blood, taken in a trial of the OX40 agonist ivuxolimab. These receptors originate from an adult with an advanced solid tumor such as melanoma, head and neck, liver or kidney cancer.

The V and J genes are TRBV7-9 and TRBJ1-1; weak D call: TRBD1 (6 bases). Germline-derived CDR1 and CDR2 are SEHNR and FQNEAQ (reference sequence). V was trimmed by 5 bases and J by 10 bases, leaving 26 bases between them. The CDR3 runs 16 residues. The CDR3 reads CASSRSPGRGLGGAFF. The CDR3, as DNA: TGTGCCAGCAGCCGAAGCCCCGGACGGGGGCTCGGAGGAGCTTTCTTT.

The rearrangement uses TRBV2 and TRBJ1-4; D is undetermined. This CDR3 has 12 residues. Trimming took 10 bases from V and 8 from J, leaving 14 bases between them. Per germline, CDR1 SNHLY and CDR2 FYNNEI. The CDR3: CATQEGLEKLFF. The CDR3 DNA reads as TGTGCCACCCAAGAAGGCCTCGAAAAACTGTTTTTT.

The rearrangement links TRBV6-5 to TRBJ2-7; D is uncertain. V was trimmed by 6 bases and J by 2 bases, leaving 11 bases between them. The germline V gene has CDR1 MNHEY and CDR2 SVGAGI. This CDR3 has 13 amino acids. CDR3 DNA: TGTGCCAGCAGGCCATACAGTACCTACGAGCAGTACTTC. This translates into CASRPYSTYEQYF.

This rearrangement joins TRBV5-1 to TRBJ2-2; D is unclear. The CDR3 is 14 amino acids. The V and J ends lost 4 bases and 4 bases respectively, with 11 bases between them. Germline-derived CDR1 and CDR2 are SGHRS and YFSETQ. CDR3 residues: CASSPGRFTGELFF. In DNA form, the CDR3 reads TGCGCCAGCAGCCCAGGACGGTTCACCGGGGAGCTGTTTTTT.

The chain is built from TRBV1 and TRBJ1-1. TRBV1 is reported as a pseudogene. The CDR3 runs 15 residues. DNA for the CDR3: TGCGCCAGCAGCCAGTACGCCGCTACTTACACTGAAGCTTTCTTT. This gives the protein CASSQYAATYTEAFF.

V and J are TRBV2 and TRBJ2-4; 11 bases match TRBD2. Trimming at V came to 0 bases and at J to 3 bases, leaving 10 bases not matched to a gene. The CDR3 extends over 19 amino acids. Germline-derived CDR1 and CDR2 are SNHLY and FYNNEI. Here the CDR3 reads CASSEALVAGGFGKNIQYF. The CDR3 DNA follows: TGTGCCAGCAGTGAAGCGCTTGTAGCGGGGGGGTTCGGCAAAAACATTCAGTACTTC.

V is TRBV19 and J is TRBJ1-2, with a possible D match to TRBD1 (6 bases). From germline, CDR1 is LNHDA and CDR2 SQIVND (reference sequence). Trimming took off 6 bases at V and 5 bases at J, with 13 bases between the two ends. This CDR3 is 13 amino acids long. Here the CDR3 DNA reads TGTGCCAGTAGCGGTCAGGGGAAATATGGCTACACCTTC. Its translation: CASSGQGKYGYTF.

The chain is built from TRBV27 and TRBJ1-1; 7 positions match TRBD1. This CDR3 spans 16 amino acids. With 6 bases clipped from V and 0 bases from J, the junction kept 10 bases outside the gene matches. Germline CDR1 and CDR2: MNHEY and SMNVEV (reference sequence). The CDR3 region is CASSSIRGVMNTEAFF. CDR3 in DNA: TGTGCCAGCAGCTCTATCAGGGGGGTAATGAACACTGAAGCTTTCTTT.

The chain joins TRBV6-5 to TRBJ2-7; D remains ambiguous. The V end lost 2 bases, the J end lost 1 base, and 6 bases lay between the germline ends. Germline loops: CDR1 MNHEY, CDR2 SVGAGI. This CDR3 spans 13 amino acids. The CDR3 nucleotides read TGTGCCAGCAGTTACGGTCCGTCCTACGAGCAGTACTTC. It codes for CASSYGPSYEQYF.

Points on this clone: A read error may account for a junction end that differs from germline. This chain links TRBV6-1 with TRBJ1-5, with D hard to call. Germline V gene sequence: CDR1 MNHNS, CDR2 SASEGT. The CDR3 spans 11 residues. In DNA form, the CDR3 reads TGTGCCAGCACTGAAGGAGAGCCCCAGCATTTT. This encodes CASTEGEPQHF.

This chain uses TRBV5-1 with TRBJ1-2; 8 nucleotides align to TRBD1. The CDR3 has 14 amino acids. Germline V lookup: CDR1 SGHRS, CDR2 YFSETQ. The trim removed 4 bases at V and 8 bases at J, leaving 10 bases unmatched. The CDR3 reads CASSLTTGGEGYTF. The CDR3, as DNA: TGCGCCAGCAGCCTGACCACAGGGGGTGAGGGCTACACCTTC.

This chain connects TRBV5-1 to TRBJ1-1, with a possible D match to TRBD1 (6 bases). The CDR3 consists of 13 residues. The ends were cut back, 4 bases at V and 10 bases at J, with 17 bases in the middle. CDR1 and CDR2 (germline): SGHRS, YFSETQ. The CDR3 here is CASSPTLGGLAFF. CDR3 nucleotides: TGCGCCAGCAGCCCGACTTTGGGGGGCCTAGCTTTCTTT.

Here the CDR3 reads CASSALQGYSGNTIYF. CDR3 nucleotides: TGTGCCAGCAGCGCCCTACAGGGCTACTCTGGAAACACCATATATTTT. The V call is TRBV9, the J call TRBJ1-3; perhaps TRBD1 as D (6 bases). V was clipped by 3 bases and J by 0 bases, with 13 bases between them. In germline, CDR1 is SGDLS, CDR2 YYNGEE. This CDR3 has 16 residues.

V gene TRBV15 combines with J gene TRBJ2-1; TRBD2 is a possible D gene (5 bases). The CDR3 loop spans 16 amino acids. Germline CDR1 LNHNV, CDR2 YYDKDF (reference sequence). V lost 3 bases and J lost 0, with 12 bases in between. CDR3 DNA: TGTGCCACCAGCAGCCTTAGCGTTAGCTCCTACAATGAGCAGTTCTTC. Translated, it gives CATSSLSVSSYNEQFF. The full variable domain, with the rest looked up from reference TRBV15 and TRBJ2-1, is DAMVIQNPRYQVTQFGKPVTLSCSQTLNHNVMYWYQQKSSQAPKLLFHYYDKDFNNEADTPDNFQSRRPNTSFCFLDIRSPGLGDTAMYLCATSSLSVSSYNEQFFGPGTRLTVL.

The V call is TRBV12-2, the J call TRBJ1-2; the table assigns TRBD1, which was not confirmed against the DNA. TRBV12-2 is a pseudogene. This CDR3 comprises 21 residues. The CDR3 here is CASRLVRGTGTIGEVPKGYTF. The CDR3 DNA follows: TGTGCAAGTCGCTTAGTAAGGGGGACCGGGACAATAGGCGAAGTCCCTAAGGGCTACACCTTC.